The 25 T cell receptor beta chains below come from one sample, sequenced in a study of OX40 agonist ivuxolimab in advanced cancers. Method: immunoSEQ multiplex PCR; TCRdb's copy keeps in-frame clones and lacks some. This sample has about 48,000 clones; around 84% occur once, and the top ten carry 1.1%. The sequenced sample was CD4+ or CD8+ T cells sorted from blood, obtained in a trial of the OX40 agonist ivuxolimab. These receptors were taken from an adult with an advanced solid tumor such as melanoma, head and neck, liver or kidney cancer.

The table lists this clone with a few counts. The CDR3 reads CASSIGLGMRNTGELFF. CDR3 bases: TGTGCCAGTAGTATAGGCCTCGGGATGAGGAACACCGGGGAGCTGTTTTTT. The chain links TRBV19 to TRBJ2-2; TRBD2 might be the D (5 bases). The CDR3 length is 17 residues. V was cut by 1 base and J by 1 base, with 13 bases left in between. Per germline, CDR1 LNHDA and CDR2 SQIVND (reference sequence).

J is TRBJ2-5 and V is TRBV6-6, with TRBD1 as a possible D gene (6 bases). Germline lookup yields CDR1 MNHNY and CDR2 SVGAGI (reference sequence). Trimming took 0 bases from V and 3 from J, leaving 11 bases between them. CDR3 size: 15 residues. The CDR3 reads CASSYSGQGKETQYF. As DNA, the CDR3 is TGTGCCAGCAGTTACTCGGGGCAGGGGAAAGAGACCCAGTACTTC.

The V and J genes are TRBV18 and TRBJ1-3; TRBD1 matches 8 bases. CDR1 and CDR2 (germline): KGHSH, LQKENI. With V trimmed by 3 bases and J by 0 bases, 7 bases remained unmatched. There are 17 residues in the CDR3. The CDR3 reads CASSPRGQAYSGNTIYF. CDR3 DNA: TGTGCCAGCTCACCCCGGGGACAGGCGTACTCTGGAAACACCATATATTTT.

This clone was seen a single time. The V and J genes are TRBV11-1 and TRBJ2-1, with TRBD2 matching over 11 bases. CDR1 and CDR2 from the germline V gene are SGHAT and FQDESV (reference sequence). The CDR3 is 15 residues long. V shed 5 bases, J shed 3 bases, and the junction held 3 bases outside the gene matches. This chain's CDR3 is CASSSLAGGYNEQFF. CDR3 in DNA: TGTGCCAGCAGCAGTCTAGCGGGGGGCTACAATGAGCAGTTCTTC.

The V and J genes are TRBV2 and TRBJ1-2, with unresolved D. Germline values: CDR1 SNHLY, CDR2 FYNNEI. Trimming left V 7 bases short and J 5 bases short, with 11 bases between. The CDR3 runs to 12 residues. CDR3 bases: TGTGCCAGCACCCAGACGAGGTATGGCTACACCTTC. Translated: CASTQTRYGYTF.

The V call is TRBV19, the J call TRBJ2-7, with D possibly TRBD2 on 5 matching bases. V was pared by 5 bases and J by 1 base, with 9 bases between. Germline-derived CDR1 and CDR2 are LNHDA and SQIVND (reference sequence). The CDR3 spans 13 residues. The CDR3 bases are TGTGCCAGTAGTGTAGGCGGGTCCTACGAGCAGTACTTC. The encoded protein is CASSVGGSYEQYF. Drawing the rest from reference TRBV19 and TRBJ2-7, the complete variable domain is DGGITQSPKYLFRKEGQNVTLSCEQNLNHDAMYWYRQDPGQGLRLIYYSQIVNDFQKGDIAEGYSVSREKKESFPLTVTSAQKNPTAFYLCASSVGGSYEQYFGPGTRLTVT.

This clone was seen a few times. The V gene is TRBV5-5, the J gene TRBJ1-4; 7 bases are a match to TRBD1. CDR3 length equals 16 residues. Germline V gene sequence: CDR1 SGHKS, CDR2 YYEKEE (reference sequence). Germline trimming cut 3 bases from V and 0 bases from J; bases unmatched to any gene: 5. The CDR3: CASSWDRAATNEKLFF. DNA of the CDR3: TGTGCCAGCAGCTGGGACAGAGCAGCAACTAATGAAAAACTGTTTTTT.

This chain connects TRBV7-2 to TRBJ2-3, with D possibly being TRBD1 (6 bases). CDR1 SGHTA and CDR2 FQGNSA come from the germline V gene. With 5 bases removed from V and 0 bases from J, the gap between germline ends came to 12 bases. CDR3 length equals 15 residues. The CDR3 sequence: CASSGTTSSTDTQYF. DNA for the CDR3: TGTGCCAGCAGCGGGACAACTTCTAGCACAGATACGCAGTATTTT. Supplemented by reference TRBV7-2 and TRBJ2-3, the full variable domain reads GAGVSQSPSNKVTEKGKDVELRCDPISGHTALYWYRQSLGQGLEFLIYFQGNSAPDKSGLPSDRFSAERTGGSVSTLTIQRTQQEDSAVYLCASSGTTSSTDTQYFGPGTRLTVL.

This CDR3 reads CASSLDHMRNYGYTF. The CDR3 DNA is TGTGCCAGCAGCTTAGATCACATGAGGAACTATGGCTACACCTTC. This chain links TRBV7-2 with TRBJ1-2; D gene ambiguous. Per the germline V gene, CDR1 is SGHTA and CDR2 is FQGNSA. The CDR3 covers 15 residues. The V gene lost 1 base and the J gene lost 2 bases, with 11 bases spanning the gap.

The chain recombines TRBV19 with TRBJ2-2; perhaps TRBD2 as D (5 bases). V lost 3 bases to trimming and J lost 0 bases, with 11 bases between them. This CDR3 spans 16 amino acids. Per germline, CDR1 LNHDA and CDR2 SQIVND (reference sequence). In nucleotides, the CDR3 is TGTGCCAGTAGTATTAGGACTGTCGCGAACACCGGGGAGCTGTTTTTT. As protein: CASSIRTVANTGELFF. The variable domain in full, with the rest retrieved from reference TRBV19 and TRBJ2-2, is DGGITQSPKYLFRKEGQNVTLSCEQNLNHDAMYWYRQDPGQGLRLIYYSQIVNDFQKGDIAEGYSVSREKKESFPLTVTSAQKNPTAFYLCASSIRTVANTGELFFGEGSRLTVL.

The chain combines TRBV5-6 with TRBJ2-1; a possible D gene is TRBD2 (7 bases). Germline CDR1 is SGHDT and CDR2 is YYEEEE. V shed 2 bases and J shed 4 bases, with 19 bases lying between them. The CDR3 runs 17 residues. CDR3 nucleotide sequence: TGTGCCAGCAGCTTACTCGGCGGGGGCCAACTATACAATGAGCAGTTCTTC. It yields the protein CASSLLGGGQLYNEQFF.

This chain links TRBV6-1 with TRBJ1-1; D not resolved. Germline V gene data show CDR1 as MNHNS and CDR2 as SASEGT. The CDR3 is 14 amino acids. V lost 4 bases to trimming and J lost 1 base, with 10 bases between them. This CDR3 is CASSAIAKNTEAFF. CDR3 coding DNA: TGTGCCAGCAGTGCGATAGCGAAGAACACTGAAGCTTTCTTT.

The chain uses TRBV9 and TRBJ2-5, with 7 bases that match TRBD2. CDR1 is SGDLS, CDR2 YYNGEE, per germline. CDR3 length: 13 residues. V dropped 7 bases and J dropped 5; count of bases not matched to a gene: 8. The CDR3 here is CASPPQGGETQYF. CDR3 bases: TGTGCCAGCCCTCCCCAGGGAGGGGAGACCCAGTACTTC.

V gene TRBV7-2 combines with J gene TRBJ2-5; 8 positions agree with TRBD2. V shed 8 bases, J shed 2 bases, and the junction held 7 bases outside the gene matches. The CDR3 sequence is 14 residues long. The V gene's germline CDR1 is SGHTA and CDR2 FQGNSA. DNA for the CDR3: TGTGCCAGCGTACGGGGGGGACCTCAAGAGACCCAGTACTTC. It translates to CASVRGGPQETQYF.

The chain combines TRBV7-2 with TRBJ1-4, with D maybe TRBD1 (5 bases). This CDR3 has 14 amino acids. V was trimmed by 4 bases and J by 7 bases, leaving 13 bases between them. CDR1 SGHTA and CDR2 FQGNSA come from the germline V gene. CDR3 sequence: CASSSRAMGEKLFF. In nucleotides, the CDR3 is TGTGCCAGCAGCTCCAGGGCGATGGGTGAAAAACTGTTTTTT.

The J gene is TRBJ2-3, the V gene TRBV9, with D maybe TRBD1 (6 bases). Germline lookup yields CDR1 SGDLS and CDR2 YYNGEE. The V end was cut by 4 bases, the J end by 4 bases, with 10 bases between. The CDR3 contains 13 residues. Here the CDR3 DNA reads TGTGCCAGCAGCCAACAGGGTGCAGATACGCAGTATTTT. Amino acid sequence: CASSQQGADTQYF.

CDR3 coding DNA: TGTGCCAGCAGCCCGGAACTAGCGGGGGGGAAAACCAAAGAGACCCAGTACTTC. Protein sequence: CASSPELAGGKTKETQYF. The chain links TRBV4-2 to TRBJ2-5; TRBD2 matches at 13 bases. The V segment lost 4 bases and the J segment 3 bases; nucleotides outside the gene matches: 11. CDR3 size: 18 residues. CDR1 LGHNA and CDR2 YNFKEQ come from the germline V gene.

This chain joins TRBV29-1 and TRBJ2-2; 7 bases align to TRBD1. V was pared by 3 bases and J by 6 bases, with 4 bases of the junction left unmatched. CDR1 is SQVTM and CDR2 is ANQGSEA in the germline V gene. The CDR3 is made up of 13 amino acids. The CDR3 loop is CSVEQGVAGELFF. DNA for the CDR3: TGCAGCGTTGAGCAGGGGGTGGCCGGGGAGCTGTTTTTT.

This clone counts as medium-sized. The CDR3 region is CASSIVGGEAFF. CDR3 DNA: TGTGCCAGTAGTATAGTAGGCGGAGAAGCTTTCTTT. The V gene is TRBV19, the J gene TRBJ1-1; D is ambiguous. Trimming left V 1 base short and J 8 bases short, with 8 bases between. Germline CDR1 and CDR2: LNHDA and SQIVND (reference sequence). This CDR3 is 12 amino acids long.

This clone has only one observation. The V gene is TRBV29-1, the J gene TRBJ1-4; D may be TRBD1 (5 bases). The CDR3 is 11 amino acids. Per germline, CDR1 SQVTM and CDR2 ANQGSEA. Trimming removed 7 bases from V and 8 bases from J, with 11 bases in between. As DNA, the CDR3 is TGCAGCGGCGGGACTACCGAAAAACTGTTTTTT. As protein: CSGGTTEKLFF.

The V and J genes are TRBV10-2 and TRBJ2-5; 11 nucleotides match TRBD1. CDR1 is WSHSY and CDR2 is SAAADI in the germline V gene. Unmatched junction bases numbered 8, after V lost 6 bases and J lost 5 bases. This CDR3 is built from 15 residues. CDR3 region: CASSPGQGAWETQYF. In nucleotides, the CDR3 is TGCGCCAGCAGCCCCGGACAGGGGGCGTGGGAGACCCAGTACTTC.

The genes are TRBV28 and TRBJ2-3; D perhaps matches TRBD2 (5 bases). The CDR3 runs 13 residues. V was trimmed by 4 bases and J by 7 bases, leaving 12 bases between them. CDR1 and CDR2 (germline): MDHEN, SYDVKM. In nucleotides, the CDR3 is TGTGCCAGCAGTTACCTCTCGGGGAATACGCAGTATTTT. Protein product: CASSYLSGNTQYF.

This chain connects TRBV30 to TRBJ1-1, with 7 nucleotides matching TRBD1. CDR1 is GTSNPN, CDR2 SVGIG, per germline (reference sequence). The CDR3 has 15 residues. The V gene end was trimmed by 2 bases and the J gene end by 3 bases; junction bases not matched to a gene: 9. The chain's CDR3 is CAWSLPGQSYTEAFF. The CDR3 DNA reads TGTGCCTGGAGTCTTCCGGGACAGAGTTACACTGAAGCTTTCTTT.

This clone came up a few times. The chain is built from TRBV5-5 and TRBJ2-7; 7 bases agree with TRBD1. The V gene's germline CDR1 is SGHKS and CDR2 YYEKEE (reference sequence). The CDR3 extends over 14 amino acids. V gave up 2 bases and J gave up 5 bases; unmatched junction bases: 7. The CDR3 DNA is TGTGCCAGCAGCTTACAGGGGTTTGGGAACGAGCAGTACTTC. This encodes CASSLQGFGNEQYF.

This chain links TRBV5-4 with TRBJ1-6, with D uncertain. The CDR3 spans 13 residues. Trimming shortened V by 1 base and J by 7 bases, and 6 bases separated the two germline ends. Germline loops: CDR1 SGHNT, CDR2 YYREEE (reference sequence). This CDR3 is CASSLRENSPLHF. CDR3 in DNA: TGTGCCAGCAGCTTGAGGGAGAATTCACCCCTCCACTTT.